This record concerns one T cell receptor (beta chain) sequence. Its antigen is unidentified. V lost 6 bases and J 15 bases, leaving 9 bases between the germline ends. Germline CDR1 reads DFQATT; CDR2 reads SNEGSKA (reference sequence). CDR3 size: 8 residues. Unique molecular identifiers featured in each of the TCR beta cDNA libraries. With roughly 0.85 to 11 million T cells as the source, 540,000 or so cDNA molecules resulted. TCRdb analysed the PCR reads with MiXCR anew, one entry per CDR3 protein. The sample has approximately 730,000 distinct CDR3 sequences; 25% to 30% are singletons. The data derive from a study of post-analysis software for immune sequencing data. As for the study in general: Both relapsing-remitting and secondary progressive multiple sclerosis featured among the disease courses, as did progressive-relapsing multiple sclerosis. General study findings and limits: Compared with controls, patients showed significantly lower normalized Chao1 diversity. By F measure, strong co-clustering occurred among samples prepared in the same batch. Higher frequency in patients than in controls was seen for about five TRBV segments, with TRBV5-6, TRBV5-1 and TRBV20-1 among them.

The specimen sequenced was blood. The chain links TRBV20-1 to TRBJ2-1, with D unclear. This TCR derives from a girl aged 5-17 years with multiple sclerosis. This chain's CDR3 is CSAPPSFF. DNA for the CDR3: TGCAGTGCCCCCCCGTCGTTCTTC.